This entry lists 31 T cell receptor beta chains sequenced from one sample in a study of Graves' ophthalmopathy and Graves' hyperthyroidism. From RNA, the CDR3 regions of TCR beta chains were amplified and sequenced. The workflow started with a first-round RT-PCR run with HTBI primers and then moved on to a second-round multiplex PCR. One entry per CDR3 protein, called by TCRdb with MiXCR from the multiplex PCR reads. The profile shows under 800,000 distinct CDR3 sequences, approximately 22% of them singletons. Input material: peripheral blood. The source of these receptors is a woman aged 18-29 years with stable Graves' hyperthyroidism. Some clones in this sample may be carry-over from other donors' samples.

This clonotype was recorded at least ten times. The junction and the germline gene differ at one end; a read error may be behind it. The chain combines TRBV20-1 with TRBJ2-4; D is perhaps TRBD1 or TRBD2 (6 bases each). The CDR3 is 14 residues long. Germline V gene lookup returns CDR1 DFQATT and CDR2 SNEGSKA (reference sequence). The CDR3 DNA sequence: TGCAGTGCTAGGGACTCCCAAGGAGGGGACATTAAGTACTTC. It encodes CSARDSQGGDIKYF.

The chain employs TRBV11-1 and TRBJ2-5; TRBD1 aligns across 9 bases. The germline V gene encodes CDR1 SGHAT and CDR2 FQDESV (reference sequence). V gave up 7 bases and J gave up 3 bases; unmatched junction bases: 3. The CDR3 runs to 13 residues. The CDR3 loop is CASTRTGEETQYF. The CDR3 nucleotides are TGTGCCAGCACCAGGACAGGGGAAGAGACCCAGTACTTC.

With regard to this clonotype: One end of the junction does not line up with germline, which may come from a read error. The V and J genes are TRBV19 and TRBJ2-4, with D tentatively TRBD2 (5 bases). The CDR3 loop spans 13 amino acids. Germline CDR1 reads LNHDA; CDR2 reads SQIVND (reference sequence). The CDR3 sequence: CASREKGGNIQYF. CDR3 coding DNA: TGTGCAAGTAGGGAGAAGGGTGGAAACATTCAGTACTTC.

This clonotype has at least ten counts. V usage is TRBV29-1 and J usage is TRBJ1-1, with no clear D. CDR1 is SQVTM and CDR2 is ANQGSEA in the germline V gene. Trimming stripped 4 bases from V and 0 bases from J, with 6 bases between. The CDR3 covers 12 residues. CDR3 residues: CSVVALNTEAFF. The CDR3 DNA is TGCAGCGTTGTGGCATTGAACACTGAAGCTTTCTTT.

This clonotype showed up many times. The rearrangement uses TRBV19 and TRBJ1-2, with D uncertain. Trimming removed 3 bases at V and 8 bases at J, with 13 bases between. The CDR3 extends over 13 amino acids. CDR1 is LNHDA and CDR2 is SQIVND in the germline V gene (reference sequence). CDR3 nucleotides: TGTGCCAGTAGTATTATCGCCTGGGAAGGCTACACCTTC. Encoded protein: CASSIIAWEGYTF.

This clonotype appeared many times. This chain connects TRBV6-5 to TRBJ1-1; D unresolved. The V end was cut by 4 bases, the J end by 1 base, with 16 bases between. The CDR3 runs to 16 residues. Germline V gives CDR1 MNHEY, CDR2 SVGAGI. The CDR3 is CASSSAWGGGNTEAFF. CDR3 coding DNA: TGTGCCAGCAGTTCGGCATGGGGAGGAGGGAACACTGAAGCTTTCTTT.

This clonotype was observed at least ten times. The V gene is TRBV6-1, the J gene TRBJ2-7; 9 bases fit TRBD1. This CDR3 contains 14 residues. V gave up 6 bases and J gave up 7 bases; unmatched junction bases: 10. The germline CDR1 and CDR2 sequences are MNHNS and SASEGT. The CDR3 sequence is CASSRDRDPREQYF. As DNA, the CDR3 is TGTGCCAGCAGCCGGGACAGGGATCCTCGGGAGCAGTACTTC.

The chain couples TRBV29-1 to TRBJ1-1; the D is unclear. The germline V and J ends were trimmed by 7 bases and 7 bases, with 10 bases remaining between them. Germline values: CDR1 SQVTM, CDR2 ANQGSEA. The CDR3 has 10 amino acids. CDR3: CSAVGVEAFF. Written as DNA, the CDR3 is TGCAGCGCCGTAGGAGTTGAAGCTTTCTTT.

This clonotype showed up many times. The chain joins TRBV6-5 to TRBJ2-7; TRBD1 or TRBD2 may be the D gene (5 bases each). With 0 bases removed from V and 3 bases from J, the gap between germline ends came to 15 bases. Germline V gene sequence: CDR1 MNHEY, CDR2 SVGAGI. This CDR3 has 16 amino acids. The CDR3 nucleotides read TGTGCCAGCAGTTACTCGAGGGGCGAAACCTTCTACGAGCAGTACTTC. Translating gives CASSYSRGETFYEQYF.

The V gene is TRBV20-1, the J gene TRBJ2-2, with D tentatively TRBD1 or TRBD2 (5 bases each). This CDR3 region has 12 residues. Trimming removed 6 bases at V and 6 bases at J, with 11 bases between. The germline V gene has CDR1 DFQATT and CDR2 SNEGSKA (reference sequence). CDR3 region: CSAWGLAGELFF. In nucleotides, the CDR3 is TGCAGTGCCTGGGGGTTGGCCGGGGAGCTGTTTTTT.

Concerning this clonotype: The conserved phenylalanine or tryptophan is not found at the CDR3 terminus, so this likely reflects a read error. This chain connects TRBV7-2 to TRBJ1-1; TRBD1 matches 9 bases. With 3 bases clipped from V and 9 bases from J, the junction kept 5 bases outside the gene matches. Per the germline V gene, CDR1 is SGHTA and CDR2 is FQGNSA. The CDR3 has 13 amino acids. In DNA form, the CDR3 reads TGTGCCAGCAGCTTTTCCGGGACAGGGAAAGCTTTCTTG. Encoded protein: CASSFSGTGKAFL.

This clonotype has a handful of counts. The V call is TRBV20-1, the J call TRBJ1-4; D may be TRBD1 (6 bases). CDR1 is DFQATT, CDR2 SNEGSKA, per germline (reference sequence). The CDR3 runs to 15 residues. V was trimmed by 0 bases and J by 3 bases, leaving 11 bases between them. The CDR3 here is CSARDRRGSNEKLFF. As DNA, the CDR3 is TGCAGTGCTAGAGATCGGAGGGGGTCTAATGAAAAACTGTTTTTT.

The chain combines TRBV6-1 with TRBJ1-5; possible D gene TRBD1, 5 bases. V lost 4 bases, J lost 0 bases, and 22 bases lay in between. The CDR3 is 19 amino acids. Germline V gene sequence: CDR1 MNHNS, CDR2 SASEGT. The CDR3 DNA is TGTGCCAGCAGTGGGACACGGGGCCTAACGACCTTTAGCAATCAGCCCCAGCATTTT. It yields the protein CASSGTRGLTTFSNQPQHF.

Ten or more counts support this clonotype. The V and J genes are TRBV7-9 and TRBJ1-6, with D perhaps matching TRBD1 (6 bases). The CDR3 is 15 amino acids. Trimming removed 1 base at V and 10 bases at J, with 14 bases between. Germline V gene sequence: CDR1 SEHNR, CDR2 FQNEAQ (reference sequence). The CDR3 spells CASSLVSGAGSPLHF. CDR3 DNA: TGTGCCAGCAGCTTAGTCTCAGGGGCAGGATCACCCCTCCACTTT.

This clonotype was picked up many times. The chain recombines TRBV4-1 with TRBJ2-7; no reliable D call. There are 13 residues in the CDR3. Germline assignment: CDR1 MGHRA and CDR2 YSYEKL. V gave up 6 bases and J gave up 3 bases, with 12 bases separating them. The CDR3: CASSRGPDYEQYF. The CDR3 DNA reads as TGCGCCAGCAGTCGCGGACCGGACTACGAGCAGTACTTC.

This clonotype was seen many times. V gene TRBV28 combines with J gene TRBJ1-2; TRBD1 agrees at 8 bases. The V and J ends lost 2 bases and 4 bases, in that order; junction bases with no gene match: 6. The CDR3 runs to 15 residues. Germline values: CDR1 MDHEN, CDR2 SYDVKM. The CDR3 DNA is TGTGCCAGCAGTTTAGTAGGACAGGGCGGCTATGGCTACACCTTC. It is translated as CASSLVGQGGYGYTF.

This clonotype showed up just a few times. The J gene is TRBJ2-4, the V gene TRBV10-1, with TRBD1 identical over 7 bases. The CDR3 length is 14 residues. V lost 10 bases to trimming and J lost 3 bases; unmatched junction nucleotides: 9. Germline V lookup: CDR1 WNHNN, CDR2 SYGVQD (reference sequence). The CDR3 protein is CATNPTGDKNIQYF. Here the CDR3 DNA reads TGCGCCACTAACCCCACAGGGGACAAAAACATTCAGTACTTC.

This clonotype was seen many times. This rearrangement joins TRBV5-1 to TRBJ1-1; TRBD1 matches at 9 bases. The J segment lost 3 bases and the V segment lost 4 bases, leaving 10 bases of the junction unmatched. CDR1 is SGHRS and CDR2 is YFSETQ in the germline V gene. There are 16 residues in the CDR3. The CDR3 bases are TGCGCCAGCAGCGCCGGGACAGGGTCCTGGCACACTGAAGCTTTCTTT. It encodes CASSAGTGSWHTEAFF. The full variable domain, its missing parts supplied by reference TRBV5-1 and TRBJ1-1, is KAGVTQTPRYLIKTRGQQVTLSCSPISGHRSVSWYQQTPGQGLQFLFEYFSETQRNKGNFPGRFSGRQFSNSRSEMNVSTLELGDSALYLCASSAGTGSWHTEAFFGQGTRLTVV.

By sample share, this clonotype is medium-sized (0.01 to 0.1%). V usage is TRBV12-3 or TRBV12-4 and J usage is TRBJ2-7, with a tentative D call TRBD2 (5 bases). Trimming shortened V by 5 bases and J by 0 bases, and 14 bases separated the two germline ends. This CDR3 contains 15 residues. CDR3 bases: TGTGCCAGCAGTCTAGACTACACCGCCTCCTACGAGCAGTACTTC. It encodes CASSLDYTASYEQYF.

The chain links TRBV10-3 to TRBJ1-1; unclear D gene. Deletions cut 5 bases from V and 4 bases from J, with 14 bases between. Germline V gene data show CDR1 as ENHRY and CDR2 as SYGVKD. CDR3 length: 14 residues. The CDR3 here is CAISPSVSGTEAFF. As DNA, the CDR3 is TGTGCCATCAGTCCCAGCGTGTCGGGCACTGAAGCTTTCTTT.

This clonotype has just a few counts. This sequence may be a read error, since a much larger clone differs from it by one base. This CDR3 fails to terminate in the conserved phenylalanine or tryptophan, so it likely reflects a read error. The chain has TRBV2 and TRBJ2-2; tentative D call: TRBD1 (6 bases). The length of the CDR3 is 14 residues. The germline V gene encodes CDR1 SNHLY and CDR2 FYNNEI. V was pared by 7 bases and J by 6 bases, with 15 bases between. The CDR3 loop is CASMSLRGSGELFL. CDR3 coding DNA: TGTGCCAGCATGAGCCTCAGGGGATCCGGGGAGCTGTTTCTT.

Many counts were recorded for this clonotype. This chain uses TRBV11-2 with TRBJ2-2; perhaps TRBD1 as D (6 bases). With 8 bases removed from V and 0 bases from J, the gap between germline ends came to 16 bases. CDR1 and CDR2 (germline): SGHAT, FQNNGV. This CDR3 comprises 16 residues. In DNA, the CDR3 is TGTGCCAGCGGCAAGGAGACAGGATCGAACACCGGGGAGCTGTTTTTT. Its protein is CASGKETGSNTGELFF.

This clonotype was recorded at least ten times. The chain combines TRBV28 with TRBJ2-2; a weak D match, TRBD1 (6 bases). V lost 11 bases and J 1 base, leaving 14 bases between the germline ends. Germline CDR1 is MDHEN and CDR2 is SYDVKM. The length of the CDR3 is 14 residues. The CDR3 bases are TGTGCCCATCACCGCAGGGGGAACACCGGGGAGCTGTTTTTT. This translates into CAHHRRGNTGELFF.

This clonotype was recorded at least ten times. This chain joins TRBV7-2 and TRBJ2-2, with 11 bases matching TRBD2. CDR3 length: 15 residues. V dropped 3 bases and J dropped 6; count of bases not matched to a gene: 3. The germline V gene encodes CDR1 SGHTA and CDR2 FQGNSA. CDR3 residues: CASSFSGGDAGELFF. CDR3 nucleotide sequence: TGTGCCAGCAGCTTTAGCGGGGGGGACGCCGGGGAGCTGTTTTTT.

This clonotype was detected many times. Here the CDR3 DNA reads TGTGCCAGCAGTCCCGGCGGAGGGGGCGTAAAGGGCTACACCTTC. As protein: CASSPGGGGVKGYTF. This chain joins TRBV12-3 or TRBV12-4 and TRBJ1-2; the match to TRBD1 covers 7 bases. The CDR3 covers 15 residues. J was trimmed by 8 bases and V by 5 bases; bases with no gene match: 14.

V usage is TRBV12-3 or TRBV12-4 and J usage is TRBJ1-3; D unresolved. The V and J ends lost 6 bases and 4 bases respectively, with 13 bases between them. This CDR3 region has 14 residues. CDR3 loop: CASSLGQPGNTIYF. The CDR3 DNA sequence: TGTGCCAGCAGCCTCGGGCAGCCGGGAAACACCATATATTTT.

This clonotype was detected many times. The V and J genes are TRBV6-1 and TRBJ1-1, with 11 bases matching TRBD1. Trimming at V came to 5 bases and at J to 6 bases, leaving 11 bases not matched to a gene. CDR3 length equals 16 residues. Germline CDR1 reads MNHNS; CDR2 reads SASEGT. The CDR3 nucleotides read TGTGCCAGCAGTCAAACCGGGACAGGGGGACTAGCTGAAGCTTTCTTT. Translated, it gives CASSQTGTGGLAEAFF.

This clonotype was counted ten times or more. This chain uses TRBV28 with TRBJ1-1; D is possibly TRBD1 (6 bases). The V gene's germline CDR1 is MDHEN and CDR2 SYDVKM. The CDR3 loop spans 15 amino acids. The V gene lost 4 bases and the J gene lost 0 bases, with 12 bases spanning the gap. The CDR3 spells CASSSTGRMNTEAFF. The CDR3 DNA sequence: TGTGCCAGCAGTTCGACAGGCCGAATGAACACTGAAGCTTTCTTT.

For this clonotype: Since a much larger clone is just one base distant, this may be a read error. The chain couples TRBV5-5 to TRBJ1-5; D remains unclear. Germline values: CDR1 SGHKS, CDR2 YYEKEE (reference sequence). The CDR3 runs 15 residues. The CDR3 loop reads CASSLVSASSQPQHF. The CDR3 region has the DNA TGTGCCAGCAGCTTGGTGTCAGCTAGCAGTCAGCCCCAGCATTTT.

The sample holds many counts of this clonotype. The V call is TRBV12-3 or TRBV12-4, the J call TRBJ1-2; perhaps TRBD1 as D (5 bases). This CDR3 spans 13 amino acids. Deletions cut 4 bases from V and 4 bases from J, with 10 bases between. For the CDR3, the DNA is TGTGCCAGCAGTTCCAGTCAGGGCTATGGCTACACCTTC. Protein: CASSSSQGYGYTF.

This clonotype was counted many times. The chain combines TRBV12-3 or TRBV12-4 with TRBJ2-7, with TRBD1 matching 10 bases. This CDR3 spans 15 amino acids. J lost 2 bases, V lost 6 bases, and 7 bases had no gene match. The CDR3 coding sequence is TGTGCCAGCAGCTTCCCTGGACAGGGGGCCTACGAGCAGTACTTC. It codes for CASSFPGQGAYEQYF.